This T cell receptor beta chain was retrieved from a study of T and B cells in COVID-19 patients. At the level of the study: The recovered patients had mostly mild to moderate COVID-19 with outpatient management. Study outcomes and limitations: No sequencing was yet done of CD4+, regulatory or CD8+ subsets, or of SARS-CoV-2-responsive or tetramer+ sorted cells. In COVID-19 patients, T cell receptor beta variable and joining gene use was reportedly strongly skewed. Highly clonal in active COVID-19, TRB repertoires exceeded healthy-donor diversity and richness at recovery.

As for this clonotype: Its antigen is as yet unknown.

From blood, 250-500 ng of genomic DNA served as TRB template. Multiplex PCR with BIOMED2 TRB-A/B primer pools amplified TRB rearrangements. TCRdb called the multiplex PCR reads again in MiXCR, with one record for every CDR3 protein. The sample includes 17,000 or so distinct CDR3 sequences, around 35% seen only once; the top ten take approximately 15%. Sequencing was carried out using blood. This clonotype originated in a human donor with active COVID-19.

The CDR3 DNA reads TGTGCCAGCTCGACAGGGGGTAGTAATTCACCCCTCCACTTT. Protein sequence: CASSTGGSNSPLHF. The rearrangement joins TRBV18 to TRBJ1-6, with 9 nucleotides matching TRBD1. J was trimmed by 6 bases and V by 6 bases; bases with no gene match: 3. CDR1 and CDR2 (germline): KGHSH, LQKENI. The CDR3 sequence is 14 residues long.